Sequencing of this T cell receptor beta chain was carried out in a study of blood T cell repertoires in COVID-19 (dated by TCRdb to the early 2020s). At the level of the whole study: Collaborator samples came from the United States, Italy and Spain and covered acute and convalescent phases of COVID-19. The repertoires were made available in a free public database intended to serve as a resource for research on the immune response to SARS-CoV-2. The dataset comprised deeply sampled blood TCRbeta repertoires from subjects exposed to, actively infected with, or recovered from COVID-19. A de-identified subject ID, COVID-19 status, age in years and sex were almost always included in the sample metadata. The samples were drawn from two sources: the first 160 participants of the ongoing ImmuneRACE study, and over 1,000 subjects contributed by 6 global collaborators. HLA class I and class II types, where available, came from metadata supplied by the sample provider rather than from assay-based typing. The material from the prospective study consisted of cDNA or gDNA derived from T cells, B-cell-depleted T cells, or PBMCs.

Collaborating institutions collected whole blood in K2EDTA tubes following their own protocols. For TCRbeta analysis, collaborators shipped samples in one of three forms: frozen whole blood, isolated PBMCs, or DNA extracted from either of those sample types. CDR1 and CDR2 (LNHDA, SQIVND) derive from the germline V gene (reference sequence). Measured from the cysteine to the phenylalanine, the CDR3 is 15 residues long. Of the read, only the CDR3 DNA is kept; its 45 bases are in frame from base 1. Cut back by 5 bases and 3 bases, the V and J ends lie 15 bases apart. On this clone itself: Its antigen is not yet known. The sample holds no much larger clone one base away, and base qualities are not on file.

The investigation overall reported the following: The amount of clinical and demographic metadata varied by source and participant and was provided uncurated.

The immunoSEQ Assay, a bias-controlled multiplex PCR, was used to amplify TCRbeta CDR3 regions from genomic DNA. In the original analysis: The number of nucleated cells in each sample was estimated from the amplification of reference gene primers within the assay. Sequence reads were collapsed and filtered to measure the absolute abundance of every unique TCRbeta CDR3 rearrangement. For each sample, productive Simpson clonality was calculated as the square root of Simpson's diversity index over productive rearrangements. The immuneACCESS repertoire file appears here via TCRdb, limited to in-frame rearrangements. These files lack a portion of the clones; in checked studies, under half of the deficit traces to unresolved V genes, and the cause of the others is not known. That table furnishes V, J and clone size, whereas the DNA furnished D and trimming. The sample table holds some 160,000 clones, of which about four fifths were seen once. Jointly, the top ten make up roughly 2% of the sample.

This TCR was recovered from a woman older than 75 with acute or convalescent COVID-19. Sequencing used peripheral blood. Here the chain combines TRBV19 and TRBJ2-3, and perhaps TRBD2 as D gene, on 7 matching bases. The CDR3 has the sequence CASSALGGQTDTQYF. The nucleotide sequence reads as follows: TGTGCCAGTAGTGCGTTGGGGGGGCAGACAGATACGCAGTATTTT.